This TCR beta chain appears in the sequencing data of a study of T cells in Graves' hyperthyroidism and ophthalmopathy. This clonotype was picked up a small number of times. Antigen specificity is unknown. A read error is possible here, since a much larger clone lies one base away. The CDR3 runs to 15 residues. V was clipped by 6 bases and J by 5 bases; unmatched bases: 9. Stable disease denoted Graves' hyperthyroidism without ophthalmopathy progression within 18 months. The source of the PBMCs was approximately 10 ml of fresh peripheral blood. The source material, RNA transcripts, was used to amplify TCR beta CDR3 regions. With the HTBI primer set, the TCR CDR3 went through a first round of RT-PCR. TCRdb fed the multiplex PCR reads into MiXCR, producing one record per CDR3 protein. Of a few hundred thousand distinct CDR3 sequences in the sample, about 15% were seen once. Study-level results: Peripheral blood also featured most of the thyroid clonotypes expanded above 0.001. Ophthalmopathy was identified by the model a median roughly 6.5 months ahead of onset.

This rearrangement joins TRBV12-3 or TRBV12-4 to TRBJ2-1, with TRBD2 matching 8 bases. The sample comprised blood. The TCR comes from a woman between 18 and 30 years old with Graves' hyperthyroidism. The CDR3 is CASRQTSGTHNEQFF. The CDR3 DNA follows: TGTGCCAGCAGACAAACTAGCGGCACCCACAATGAGCAGTTCTTC.